The clone carrying this T cell receptor (beta chain) appeared many times. Molecular barcoding with unique molecular identifiers was used for the TCRbeta library. TCRdb re-called the PCR reads through MiXCR, storing one row per CDR3 protein. Of more than 85,000 distinct CDR3 sequences listed, roughly 7.2% are singletons. Per the germline V gene, CDR1 is MGHRA and CDR2 is YSYEKL. The germline V and J ends were trimmed by 4 bases and 1 base, with 10 bases remaining between them. This CDR3 is built from 14 residues. The sample comes from a study of T-cell reconstitution after alpha-beta-depleted transplantation in children.

The receptor's source is a boy younger than 10 with acute lymphoblastic leukemia, due to receive a stem cell transplant. This sequence joins TRBV4-1 and TRBJ2-5; D remains unclear. This specimen was PBMCs, taken before TCRalphabeta/CD19-depleted stem cell transplant. This CDR3 reads CASSLRTGQETQYF. Here the CDR3 DNA reads TGCGCCAGCAGCCTTCGGACGGGCCAAGAGACCCAGTACTTC.